These 21 T cell receptor beta chains were sequenced from one sample in a study of Ad26.COV2.S vaccination and SARS-CoV-2 variants. Treatment reported: 19 received Ad26.COV2.S at low or high dose, single or two shots; about five received placebo; per-sample allocation not given. Sampling took place 63 days after the first vaccine or placebo injection. Data came from immunoSEQ multiplex PCR; TCRdb stores just in-frame clones and leaves some out. Of more than 350,000 clones in the sample, approximately 92% were seen once. The source material was peripheral blood, sampled in a trial of Ad26.COV2.S vaccine versus placebo. Every receptor here comes from a person between 18 and 65 years old who received the Ad26.COV2.S COVID-19 vaccine or a placebo.

The CDR3 nucleotides read TGTGCAAGTCGCTCCAGGGTTCTAGGGACAGAGAACACTGAAGCTTTCTTT. Translated: CASRSRVLGTENTEAFF. The chain links TRBV12-2 to TRBJ1-1; the D call of TRBD1 is as the table states it, not checked on the DNA. TRBV12-2 is noted as a pseudogene. The CDR3 has 17 amino acids.

This sequence joins TRBV12-3 or TRBV12-4 and TRBJ2-5; D may be TRBD1 (6 bases). The CDR3 extends over 13 amino acids. Trimming took 3 bases from V and 5 from J, leaving 10 bases between them. The CDR3 DNA is TGTGCCAGCAGTTTCCACAGGGTCGAGACCCAGTACTTC. It codes for CASSFHRVETQYF.

The V call is TRBV29-1, the J call TRBJ2-2; D not resolved. Trimming shortened V by 4 bases and J by 3 bases, and 6 bases separated the two germline ends. This CDR3 is 12 amino acids long. Germline V gene data show CDR1 as SQVTM and CDR2 as ANQGSEA. The DNA for the CDR3 is TGCAGCGTTGTATGGTACACCGGGGAGCTGTTTTTT. It codes for CSVVWYTGELFF.

The gene calls are TRBV16 and TRBJ2-5; TRBD2 might be the D (6 bases). CDR1 is KGHSY and CDR2 is FQNENV in the germline V gene. Between the trimmed V and J ends, which lost 5 bases and 5 bases, there was a span of 12 bases. The CDR3 spans 13 residues. Written as DNA, the CDR3 is TGTGCCAGCAGCGGAGGGATTTCGGAGACCCAGTACTTC. Its protein product is CASSGGISETQYF. The entire variable domain, with the rest obtained from reference TRBV16 and TRBJ2-5, is as follows: GEEVAQTPKHLVRGEGQKAKLYCAPIKGHSYVFWYQQVLKNEFKFLISFQNENVFDETGMPKERFSAKCLPNSPCSLEIQATKLEDSAVYFCASSGGISETQYFGPGTRLLVL.

The chain employs TRBV9 and TRBJ2-1; the match to TRBD2 covers 14 bases. Unmatched junction bases numbered 6, after V lost 2 bases and J lost 8 bases. This CDR3 comprises 16 residues. CDR1 and CDR2 (germline): SGDLS, YYNGEE. The chain's CDR3 is CASSVGGTSGSYEQFF. CDR3 DNA: TGTGCCAGCAGCGTCGGAGGGACTAGCGGGAGTTATGAGCAGTTCTTC.

This chain joins TRBV6-5 and TRBJ2-5; TRBD1 agrees at 9 bases. Germline V lookup: CDR1 MNHEY, CDR2 SVGAGI. This CDR3 has 15 amino acids. V lost 6 bases to trimming and J lost 5 bases; unmatched junction nucleotides: 10. In nucleotides, the CDR3 is TGTGCCAGCAGACGGACAGGGGTCGGAAGGGAGACCCAGTACTTC. It encodes CASRRTGVGRETQYF.

The rearrangement links TRBV5-1 to TRBJ2-5; D call uncertain. V was pared by 5 bases and J by 2 bases, with 4 bases between. Germline values: CDR1 SGHRS, CDR2 YFSETQ. The CDR3 consists of 11 residues. Written as DNA, the CDR3 is TGCGCCAGCAGAAGGCAAGAGACCCAGTACTTC. This codes for CASRRQETQYF.

V gene TRBV7-8 combines with J gene TRBJ1-5; D uncertain. Germline CDR1 and CDR2: SGHVS and FQNEAQ. With 0 bases removed from V and 3 bases from J, the gap between germline ends came to 3 bases. The CDR3 is 13 amino acids. CDR3 coding DNA: TGTGCCAGCAGCTTAGCCACCAATCAGCCCCAGCATTTT. It yields the protein CASSLATNQPQHF.

This chain uses TRBV5-1 with TRBJ2-2, with D unclear. The V end lost 2 bases, the J end lost 8 bases, and 16 bases lay between the germline ends. The CDR3 is 15 amino acids. CDR1 and CDR2 from the germline V gene are SGHRS and YFSETQ. This CDR3 reads CASSFGPGLTGELFF. CDR3 nucleotide sequence: TGCGCCAGCAGCTTCGGCCCTGGGCTAACTGGGGAGCTGTTTTTT.

The genes are TRBV7-8 and TRBJ2-7, with 7 nucleotides matching TRBD2. V gave up 1 base and J gave up 5 bases; unmatched junction bases: 8. Germline lookup yields CDR1 SGHVS and CDR2 FQNEAQ. This CDR3 comprises 15 residues. CDR3 sequence (DNA): TGTGCCAGCAGCTTAGGGGAGGGCCTCTCACACGAGCAGTACTTC. It codes for CASSLGEGLSHEQYF.

The CDR3 nucleotides are TGCGCCAGCAGCTTGAATCAGGGACCCTACGAGCAGTACTTC. It is translated as CASSLNQGPYEQYF. The V call is TRBV5-1, the J call TRBJ2-7; TRBD1 or TRBD2 may be the D gene (5 bases each). Between the trimmed V and J ends, which lost 1 base and 2 bases, there was a span of 10 bases. Germline loops: CDR1 SGHRS, CDR2 YFSETQ. The CDR3 is 14 amino acids.

This clone was recorded a few times. The chain couples TRBV9 to TRBJ2-2, with TRBD1 matching 7 bases. The CDR3 is 18 residues long. Germline V CDR1 and CDR2: SGDLS, YYNGEE. V trimming: 4 bases; J trimming: 0 bases; junction bases outside the gene matches: 12. CDR3: CASSWDVAGTANTGELFF. The DNA for the CDR3 is TGTGCCAGCAGCTGGGACGTTGCCGGGACAGCGAACACCGGGGAGCTGTTTTTT.

The chain carries TRBV20-1 and TRBJ2-1; D might be TRBD1 or TRBD2, each matching 5 bases. V was cut by 6 bases and J by 10 bases, with 13 bases left in between. CDR3 length: 11 residues. Germline loops: CDR1 DFQATT, CDR2 SNEGSKA (reference sequence). CDR3 protein: CSALTGREQFF. DNA of the CDR3: TGCAGTGCCCTTACGGGACGAGAGCAGTTCTTC.

The chain is built from TRBV4-3 and TRBJ2-3; a possible D gene is TRBD2 (7 bases). The germline V and J ends were trimmed by 4 bases and 2 bases, with 13 bases remaining between them. The CDR3 is 15 amino acids. CDR1 and CDR2 (germline): LGHNA, YSLEER. CDR3 sequence: CASSLQGRDTDTQYF. The CDR3, as DNA: TGCGCCAGCAGCCTTCAGGGGAGGGACACAGATACGCAGTATTTT.

V usage is TRBV14 and J usage is TRBJ2-3; D unresolved. Trimming pared 1 base from V and 7 bases from J, leaving 12 bases between. The CDR3 length is 14 residues. In germline, CDR1 is SGHDN, CDR2 FVKESK. CDR3 sequence reads: CASSQGRLPHTQYF. DNA for the CDR3: TGTGCCAGCAGCCAAGGGAGACTTCCCCATACGCAGTATTTT.

The gene calls are TRBV4-3 and TRBJ2-7; weak D call: TRBD2 (6 bases). In germline, CDR1 is LGHNA, CDR2 YSLEER. V dropped 4 bases and J dropped 3 bases, with 16 bases sitting between them. The CDR3 is 15 amino acids. The CDR3 coding sequence is TGCGCCAGCAGCCCGCTTGGGCGGGAAGACTACGAGCAGTACTTC. It codes for CASSPLGREDYEQYF.

Of note for this clone: One junction end does not reproduce the germline sequence, and a read error may be involved. This chain uses TRBV28 with TRBJ1-6; D is perhaps TRBD1 (5 bases). There are 14 residues in the CDR3. Germline V gene data show CDR1 as MDHEN and CDR2 as SYDVKM. CDR3 nucleotides: TGTGCCAGCAGTATATGGACACATAATTCACCCCTCCACTTT. The encoded protein is CASSIWTHNSPLHF.

The chain joins TRBV9 to TRBJ1-2, with 10 nucleotides matching TRBD1. This CDR3 region has 15 residues. From germline, CDR1 is SGDLS and CDR2 YYNGEE. Trimming removed 0 bases from V and 4 bases from J; junction bases left unmatched: 3. The CDR3 nucleotides read TGTGCCAGCAGCGTAGGGGGACAGGGGACCTATGGCTACACCTTC. Translated: CASSVGGQGTYGYTF.

CDR3: CASSSTTGNEQFF. CDR3 DNA: TGTGCCAGCAGCTCCACCACGGGGAATGAGCAGTTCTTC. The chain is built from TRBV11-3 and TRBJ2-1; D is perhaps TRBD2 (5 bases). Deletions cut 4 bases from V and 7 bases from J, with 11 bases between. CDR3 size: 13 residues. Germline CDR1 and CDR2: SGHNT and YENEEA.

The chain couples TRBV6-5 to TRBJ1-6; possible D gene TRBD1, 5 bases. V was shortened by 7 bases and J by 7 bases, with 8 bases between the two germline ends. The germline V gene has CDR1 MNHEY and CDR2 SVGAGI. There are 12 residues in the CDR3. This CDR3 reads CASNRLNSPLHF. The CDR3, as DNA: TGTGCCAGCAACAGGCTAAATTCACCCCTCCACTTT.

The genes are TRBV6-6 and TRBJ2-3, with 7 bases fitting TRBD1. With 10 bases clipped from V and 5 bases from J, the junction kept 12 bases outside the gene matches. There are 14 residues in the CDR3. Germline CDR1 MNHNY, CDR2 SVGAGI (reference sequence). In nucleotides, the CDR3 is TGTGCCACCAACTCAGGGGGACCCATAGATACGCAGTATTTT. Translating gives CATNSGGPIDTQYF.